The present TCR beta chain was sequenced within a study of identical twins. This clonotype was found many times. One entry per CDR3 protein results from TCRdb running MiXCR on the 5' RACE reads. The data contain over 600,000 distinct CDR3 sequences, 21% of them singletons. This CDR3 is built from 13 residues. V was pared by 6 bases and J by 2 bases, with 14 bases between. Germline V gene lookup returns CDR1 SQVTM and CDR2 ANQGSEA. Another study also made use of these data, one on T cells expressing NK-cell markers.

J is TRBJ2-7 and V is TRBV29-1; tentative D call: TRBD1 (5 bases). The sequencing input was PBMCs. This TCR derives from a woman aged 18-30 years in good health. CDR3 nucleotides: TGCAGCGTCGTGACAGCGACAACCTACGAGCAGTACTTC. Translated: CSVVTATTYEQYF.